What follows are 8 T cell receptor beta chains derived from one specimen sequenced in a study of OX40 agonist ivuxolimab in advanced cancers. Sequencing was performed with immunoSEQ multiplex PCR; in TCRdb, only in-frame clones are kept and a portion is missing. The sample holds tens of thousands of clones, roughly nine tenths seen once. Here the sequenced sample was CD4+ or CD8+ T cells sorted from blood, taken in a trial of the OX40 agonist ivuxolimab. The origin of the receptors is an adult with an advanced solid tumor such as melanoma, head and neck, liver or kidney cancer.

V gene TRBV2 combines with J gene TRBJ2-5; 7 nucleotides match TRBD2. The germline gives CDR1 SNHLY, CDR2 FYNNEI. V was clipped by 6 bases and J by 5 bases; unmatched bases: 6. The CDR3 is made up of 13 amino acids. The CDR3 coding sequence is TGTGCCAGCAGCAGAGGGAGGGATGAGACCCAGTACTTC. Translating it yields CASSRGRDETQYF. Filled out from reference TRBV2 and TRBJ2-5, the complete variable domain reads EPEVTQTPSHQVTQMGQEVILRCVPISNHLYFYWYRQILGQKVEFLVSFYNNEISEKSEIFDDQFSVERPDGSNFTLKIRSTKLEDSAMYFCASSRGRDETQYFGPGTRLLVL.

This clone was detected only a few times. The rearrangement links TRBV18 to TRBJ1-1; 8 bases are shared with TRBD1. CDR1 is KGHSH and CDR2 is LQKENI in the germline V gene. The CDR3 spans 14 residues. V was clipped by 3 bases and J by 7 bases; unmatched bases: 7. This CDR3 is CASSPMEDRVEAFF. In DNA form, the CDR3 reads TGTGCCAGCTCACCGATGGAGGACAGGGTTGAAGCTTTCTTT.

V gene TRBV11-2 combines with J gene TRBJ2-1, with D maybe TRBD1 (6 bases). The length of the CDR3 is 16 residues. V was pared by 1 base and J by 9 bases, with 19 bases between. CDR1 and CDR2 (germline): SGHAT, FQNNGV. The CDR3 sequence: CASSLAGSGDRGEQFF. In nucleotides, the CDR3 is TGTGCCAGCAGCTTAGCCGGATCAGGGGATCGCGGTGAGCAGTTCTTC.

V usage is TRBV2 and J usage is TRBJ1-3; tentative D call: TRBD1 (6 bases). CDR1 is SNHLY, CDR2 FYNNEI, per germline. Trimming pared 2 bases from V and 0 bases from J, leaving 17 bases between. This CDR3 has 18 residues. CDR3 coding DNA: TGTGCCAGCAGTGAAAGGCAGGGGATCAGAAGCTCTGGAAACACCATATATTTT. The encoded protein is CASSERQGIRSSGNTIYF.

The sample holds one count of this clone. A junction boundary mismatches the germline segment, possibly from a read error. The V and J genes are TRBV6-1 and TRBJ2-3; TRBD2 might be the D (6 bases). The CDR3 contains 12 residues. Germline CDR1 reads MNHNS; CDR2 reads SASEGT. The CDR3, as DNA: TGCGCGAGCGGAGGGGACACAGATACGCAGTATTTT. This gives the protein CASGGDTDTQYF.

The genes are TRBV6-6 and TRBJ1-5, with D possibly TRBD1 on 6 matching bases. The CDR3 is 16 amino acids. In germline, CDR1 is MNHNY, CDR2 SVGAGI (reference sequence). The germline V and J ends were trimmed by 5 bases and 1 base, with 15 bases remaining between them. The CDR3 DNA reads as TGTGCCAGCAGTCGGCGGACAGAACCGAGCAATCAGCCCCAGCATTTT. It specifies CASSRRTEPSNQPQHF.

This chain links TRBV7-9 with TRBJ2-2; D unresolved. In germline, CDR1 is SEHNR, CDR2 FQNEAQ (reference sequence). This CDR3 is 16 amino acids long. V lost 5 bases to trimming and J lost 5 bases, with 18 bases between them. CDR3 sequence reads: CASSPWEGLRTGELFF. CDR3 DNA: TGTGCCAGCAGCCCTTGGGAAGGGCTGAGAACCGGGGAGCTGTTTTTT.

In DNA form, the CDR3 reads TGCAGTAGCGGGCGGGAGACCCAGTACTTC. It encodes CSSGRETQYF. The V call is TRBV29-1, the J call TRBJ2-5; 7 bases are a match to TRBD2. The V gene's germline CDR1 is SQVTM and CDR2 ANQGSEA. The CDR3 runs 10 residues.